The 22 T cell receptor beta chains below were found in one sample sequenced in a study of neurological immune-mediated disorders. Time point reported: longitudinal time-point 2. Using its own MiXCR run on the 5' RACE reads, TCRdb lists one record per CDR3 protein. The table shows fewer than 40,000 distinct CDR3 sequences, with about 13% occurring only once. The specimen was PBMCs. The origin of the receptors is a woman in her 40s in good health.

In its sample, this clonotype was seen many times. V is TRBV29-1 and J is TRBJ2-1; 12 positions agree with TRBD1. The germline gives CDR1 SQVTM, CDR2 ANQGSEA. Unmatched junction bases numbered 5, after V lost 4 bases and J lost 7 bases. The CDR3 is 14 residues long. CDR3 amino acids: CSVAKGQGANEQFF. Here the CDR3 DNA reads TGCAGCGTTGCCAAGGGACAGGGGGCGAATGAGCAGTTCTTC.

This clonotype was counted many times. The chain recombines TRBV6-1 with TRBJ1-1; the match to TRBD1 covers 8 bases. The J segment lost 4 bases and the V segment lost 11 bases, leaving 9 bases of the junction unmatched. This CDR3 is 13 amino acids long. Germline V gene data show CDR1 as MNHNS and CDR2 as SASEGT. CDR3 protein: CAARQGAPTEAFF. The DNA of the CDR3 is TGTGCCGCTAGGCAGGGGGCGCCCACTGAAGCTTTCTTT.

By sample share, this clonotype is medium-sized (0.01 to 0.1%). J is TRBJ2-1 and V is TRBV20-1; D might be TRBD2 (5 bases). V dropped 3 bases and J dropped 8 bases, with 14 bases sitting between them. Germline V lookup: CDR1 DFQATT, CDR2 SNEGSKA (reference sequence). The CDR3 contains 13 residues. The CDR3 region is CSAREDLDYEQFF. In nucleotides, the CDR3 is TGCAGTGCTAGGGAGGACCTAGACTATGAGCAGTTCTTC.

The table lists this clonotype with many counts. The chain has TRBV12-3 or TRBV12-4 and TRBJ1-5; TRBD1 matches at 7 bases. The CDR3 length is 14 residues. Trimming took 8 bases from V and 3 from J; bases not matched to a gene: 7. The CDR3 reads CASGLTGINQPQHF. For the CDR3, the DNA is TGTGCCAGCGGATTGACAGGGATCAATCAGCCCCAGCATTTT.

This clonotype was seen at least ten times. The chain is built from TRBV20-1 and TRBJ1-1; D not resolved. The germline V gene encodes CDR1 DFQATT and CDR2 SNEGSKA (reference sequence). The CDR3 contains 15 residues. The germline V and J ends were trimmed by 5 bases and 0 bases, with 16 bases remaining between them. CDR3 region: CSAGPGPSLNTEAFF. As DNA, the CDR3 is TGCAGTGCTGGGCCGGGCCCTTCATTGAACACTGAAGCTTTCTTT.

This clonotype was seen at least ten times. The chain employs TRBV7-2 and TRBJ2-7; no clear D gene. The germline V gene has CDR1 SGHTA and CDR2 FQGNSA. The germline V and J ends were trimmed by 2 bases and 6 bases, with 11 bases remaining between them. The CDR3 totals 13 residues. DNA for the CDR3: TGTGCCAGCAGCTTAACCACGCCGGGCGAGCAGTACTTC. Residues: CASSLTTPGEQYF.

Many counts were recorded for this clonotype. The rearrangement joins TRBV5-1 to TRBJ2-7; 11 bases map to TRBD2. The CDR3 loop spans 15 amino acids. Trimming at V came to 4 bases and at J to 5 bases, leaving 8 bases not matched to a gene. The germline V gene encodes CDR1 SGHRS and CDR2 YFSETQ. CDR3: CASSGTSGSGDEQYF. DNA for the CDR3: TGCGCCAGCAGCGGAACTAGCGGGAGCGGGGACGAGCAGTACTTC.

This clonotype has ten or more counts. The chain employs TRBV5-5 and TRBJ2-2; maybe TRBD2 (6 bases). The germline gives CDR1 SGHKS, CDR2 YYEKEE (reference sequence). The CDR3 contains 15 residues. V lost 10 bases and J lost 1, with 17 bases in between. CDR3 in amino acids: CAGSNTSLNTGELFF. The CDR3 DNA follows: TGTGCCGGCTCGAATACTAGCTTGAACACCGGGGAGCTGTTTTTT.

As concerns this clonotype: A read error may account for a junction end that differs from germline. The chain combines TRBV6-5 with TRBJ2-7, with 13 bases identical to TRBD2. The CDR3 has 16 amino acids. Germline CDR1 MNHEY, CDR2 SVGAGI. The CDR3 DNA is TGTGTCAGCATTTACGGACTAGCGGGAGTCCCCTACGAGCAGTACTTC. Its protein is CVSIYGLAGVPYEQYF.

This clonotype was seen repeatedly, ten times or more. The V call is TRBV29-1, the J call TRBJ2-1; D gene ambiguous. The CDR3 runs to 10 residues. CDR1 is SQVTM and CDR2 is ANQGSEA in the germline V gene. The V end was cut by 3 bases, the J end by 9 bases, with 6 bases between. The CDR3 sequence: CSVETLEQFF. The DNA of the CDR3 is TGCAGCGTTGAGACTCTTGAGCAGTTCTTC.

On this clonotype itself: Sequence at one end of the junction differs from germline and may be a read error. The chain carries TRBV5-1 and TRBJ2-7, with D unresolved. Germline values: CDR1 SGHRS, CDR2 YFSETQ. CDR3 length equals 14 residues. For the CDR3, the DNA is TGCTCCAGCAGCTTGGATACAGACGCCTACGAGCAGTACTTC. This codes for CSSSLDTDAYEQYF.

The V call is TRBV12-3 or TRBV12-4, the J call TRBJ1-1, with 9 bases identical to TRBD1. V shed 6 bases and J 7 bases; nucleotides not matched to a gene: 9. The CDR3 is 14 amino acids. The CDR3 nucleotides are TGTGCCAGCAGATCCGGGACAGGGCTACTTGAAGCTTTCTTT. It specifies CASRSGTGLLEAFF.

This clonotype was seen repeatedly, ten times or more. The chain joins TRBV12-3 or TRBV12-4 to TRBJ1-5, with 10 bases aligning to TRBD1. With 5 bases clipped from V and 4 bases from J, the junction kept 5 bases outside the gene matches. The CDR3 consists of 15 residues. The CDR3 coding sequence is TGTGCCAGCAGTCCGGGGACAGGGGAGAATCAGCCCCAGCATTTT. This codes for CASSPGTGENQPQHF.

The V gene is TRBV20-1, the J gene TRBJ2-1; D remains unclear. V was pared by 3 bases and J by 3 bases, with 15 bases between. The CDR3 is 15 residues long. Germline CDR1 is DFQATT and CDR2 is SNEGSKA (reference sequence). The CDR3 region is CSARAPRISYNEQFF. The CDR3 DNA follows: TGCAGTGCTAGGGCGCCCAGAATTAGCTACAATGAGCAGTTCTTC.

This clonotype occurred a few times. The chain links TRBV18 to TRBJ2-6; D call uncertain. CDR1 KGHSH and CDR2 LQKENI come from the germline V gene. The CDR3 has 14 residues. Deletions cut 3 bases from V and 2 bases from J, with 5 bases between. The CDR3 nucleotides are TGTGCCAGCTCACCGAAGGCTGGGGCCAACGTCCTGACTTTC. It translates to CASSPKAGANVLTF.

This clonotype was seen repeatedly, ten times or more. The V call is TRBV4-2, the J call TRBJ2-1; a possible D gene is TRBD2 (6 bases). The CDR3 consists of 15 residues. The V gene's germline CDR1 is LGHNA and CDR2 YNFKEQ. Deletions cut 0 bases from V and 11 bases from J, with 17 bases between. The CDR3 nucleotides read TGTGCCAGCAGCCAAGATCGCCAGCGGGCAACGCAGCAGTTCTTC. Translation: CASSQDRQRATQQFF.

This clonotype has at least ten counts. The chain links TRBV5-1 to TRBJ1-5, with 7 positions matching TRBD1. CDR1 is SGHRS, CDR2 YFSETQ, per germline. This CDR3 region has 15 residues. J lost 4 bases, V lost 2 bases, and 6 bases had no gene match. The CDR3 here is CASSLSGGRNQPQHF. CDR3 nucleotide sequence: TGCGCCAGCAGCTTATCAGGGGGAAGAAATCAGCCCCAGCATTTT.

This clonotype was observed many times. The J gene is TRBJ2-2, the V gene TRBV9; 7 bases are a match to TRBD1. There are 15 residues in the CDR3. Germline CDR1 SGDLS, CDR2 YYNGEE. The J segment lost 1 base and the V segment lost 5 bases, leaving 5 bases of the junction unmatched. The CDR3 spells CASSSRQGNTGELFF. DNA of the CDR3: TGTGCCAGCAGTTCTAGACAGGGGAACACCGGGGAGCTGTTTTTT.

This clonotype was detected ten times or more. The V gene is TRBV12-3 or TRBV12-4, the J gene TRBJ2-7, with D tentatively TRBD1 or TRBD2 (5 bases each). The V and J ends lost 4 bases and 2 bases respectively, with 15 bases between them. CDR3 length: 15 residues. CDR3 sequence reads: CASSSGTQLTYEQYF. The CDR3 DNA reads TGTGCCAGCAGTTCTGGGACGCAACTGACCTACGAGCAGTACTTC.

This clonotype occurred many times. The chain employs TRBV4-3 and TRBJ2-7; the D gene is possibly TRBD2 (5 bases). The CDR3 is 14 amino acids. The V end was cut by 1 base, the J end by 2 bases, with 9 bases between. CDR1 and CDR2 (germline): LGHNA, YSLEER. The CDR3 sequence: CASSQVNGAYEQYF. Here the CDR3 DNA reads TGCGCCAGCAGCCAAGTGAACGGGGCCTACGAGCAGTACTTC.

This clonotype was detected many times. This rearrangement joins TRBV6-2 or TRBV6-3 to TRBJ1-5; D is uncertain. CDR3 length equals 14 residues. Trimming took 3 bases from V and 2 from J, leaving 8 bases between them. Germline V gives CDR1 MNHEY, CDR2 SVGEGT. This CDR3 reads CASSYLYGNQPQHF. The CDR3 DNA follows: TGTGCCAGCAGTTATCTGTACGGCAATCAGCCCCAGCATTTT.

Many counts were recorded for this clonotype. V gene TRBV10-3 combines with J gene TRBJ2-1, with TRBD2 identical over 13 bases. CDR1 ENHRY and CDR2 SYGVKD come from the germline V gene. CDR3 length: 16 amino acids. V gave up 7 bases and J gave up 10 bases; unmatched junction bases: 13. The CDR3 spells CAINHGLAGDSGEQFF. The DNA for the CDR3 is TGTGCCATCAACCACGGACTAGCGGGAGACTCTGGGGAGCAGTTCTTC.